This is a list of T cell receptor beta chains from one sample in a study of blood T cell repertoires in COVID-19. TCRdb keeps only in-frame clones here, not all; method: immunoSEQ multiplex PCR. The sample lists roughly 150,000 clones, about 80% occurring once. Sequenced: peripheral blood. The receptors were sampled from a man between 60 and 70 years old with acute or convalescent COVID-19. The CDR3 runs from the conserved cysteine through the conserved F or W. The order of the fields is clone size, D gene, V gene, J gene, CDR3 DNA, CDR3 protein. A D gene is named only where the DNA matches it firmly. The size entry is marked missing in some rows and otherwise reads once, few, many or a size class.

few	TRBD1	TRBV6-2/TRBV6-3	TRBJ1-3	TGTGCCAGCAGTCGGACAGGGGTCTCTGGAAACACCATATATTTT	CASSRTGVSGNTIYF
NA	NA	TRBV7-9	TRBJ2-1	TGTGCCAGCAGCTTAGTACTAGCAGGCAATGAGCAGTTCTTC	CASSLVLAGNEQFF
NA	TRBD1	TRBV5-6	TRBJ1-6	TGTGCCAGCAGCTTGAAGGGGGCGAGTTCACCCCTCCACTTT	CASSLKGASSPLHF
NA	NA	TRBV15	TRBJ1-2	TGTGCCACCAGCAGAGGTTCAGGCTTTCACTATGGCTACACCTTC	CATSRGSGFHYGYTF
once	NA	TRBV18	TRBJ1-2	TGTGCCAGCTCGAGCGAGATGAGTCGCGGCTATGGCTACACCTTC	CASSSEMSRGYGYTF
few	TRBD1	TRBV12-5	TRBJ2-3	TGTGCTAGTGGCCAGGGGGCAAACATCTCGCAGGTCACACCACCCGTGGTAGCGCAGTATTTT	CASGQGANISQVTPPVVAQYF
once	NA	TRBV28	TRBJ1-6	TGTGCCAGCAGTTTGAACACGGGGAGGAATTCACCCCTCCACTTT	CASSLNTGRNSPLHF
few	NA	TRBV18	TRBJ1-1	TGTGCCAGCTCACCACAGCGTGGAGGGCGGAACACTGAAGCTTTCTTT	CASSPQRGGRNTEAFF
NA	TRBD1	TRBV28	TRBJ1-5	TGTGCCAGCAGGAAATCAGGGGGCCGGCAGCCCCAGCATTTT	CASRKSGGRQPQHF
NA	NA	TRBV6-2/TRBV6-3	TRBJ2-7	TGTGCCAGCAGTTACCCGACAGAACGAACCTACGAGCAGTACTTC	CASSYPTERTYEQYF
NA	TRBD1	TRBV7-2	TRBJ1-6	TGTGCCAGCAGACCCGGGACAGGGTTGTATTCACCCCTCCACTTT	CASRPGTGLYSPLHF
NA	NA	TRBV7-2	TRBJ1-3	TGTGCCAGCAGCTTAGGCGGAGCCTCTGGAAACACCATATATTTT	CASSLGGASGNTIYF
few	NA	TRBV19	TRBJ1-5	TGTGCCAGTAGTATTGGAGGGTTGCGCAATCAGCCCCAGCATTTT	CASSIGGLRNQPQHF
NA	TRBD1	TRBV7-2	TRBJ1-1	TGTGCCAGCAGCCCGGACAGGTGGGGCACTGAAGCTTTCTTT	CASSPDRWGTEAFF
few	NA	TRBV9	TRBJ1-3	TGTGCCAGCAGCGTAACCATGCCAGGAGGCTCTGGAAACACCATATATTTT	CASSVTMPGGSGNTIYF
once	TRBD1	TRBV19	TRBJ1-1	TGTGCCAGTAGTGACAGGGTAGGTGACACTGAAGCTTTCTTT	CASSDRVGDTEAFF
NA	NA	TRBV18	TRBJ1-1	TGTGCCAGCTCACCACCGGCGGGAGAAGCTTTCTTT	CASSPPAGEAFF
NA	TRBD1	TRBV7-9	TRBJ2-7	TGTGCCAGCAGCTTAGGGACAGGGGTCTACGAGCAGTACTTC	CASSLGTGVYEQYF
NA	TRBD2	TRBV6-5	TRBJ2-5	TGTGCCAGCAACCCCGGACTAGCGGGCATAGAGACCCAGTACTTC	CASNPGLAGIETQYF